This T cell receptor (beta chain) was documented in a study of shared clonotypes between healthy human individuals. Study-wide points: Generally, estimated richness proved larger in naive subsets than it did in memory subsets. In this cohort, only blood was sampled, and tissue repertoires likely differ.

HIV-negative, healthy adults without recent acute infections or vaccinations were the donors. Both subsets, CD45RA+ naive and CD45RA-negative memory, were split from the CD4+ cells. A word on this clone: Antigen specificity is unknown.

Trimming took 0 bases from V and 4 from J, leaving 22 bases between them. Looked up from germline, CDR1 is LGHNT and CDR2 is FRNRAP. This CDR3 comprises 19 residues. TCRdb's copy holds only in-frame clones and misses some; the assay was immunoSEQ multiplex PCR. This table holds 2 million to 3 million clones, approximately 93% found once. The sample taken for sequencing was naive CD4+ T cells from PBMCs. Stated subset: CD45RA+ positively selected. The V and J genes are TRBV12-5 and TRBJ2-1, with D possibly matching TRBD2 (6 bases). The clonotype originates from a man younger than 30 in good health. Some clones in this sample may be carry-over from other donors' samples. The CDR3 sequence: CASGLVGGITTPNYNEQFF. As DNA, the CDR3 is TGTGCTAGTGGTTTGGTAGGAGGGATTACAACCCCTAATTACAATGAGCAGTTCTTC.